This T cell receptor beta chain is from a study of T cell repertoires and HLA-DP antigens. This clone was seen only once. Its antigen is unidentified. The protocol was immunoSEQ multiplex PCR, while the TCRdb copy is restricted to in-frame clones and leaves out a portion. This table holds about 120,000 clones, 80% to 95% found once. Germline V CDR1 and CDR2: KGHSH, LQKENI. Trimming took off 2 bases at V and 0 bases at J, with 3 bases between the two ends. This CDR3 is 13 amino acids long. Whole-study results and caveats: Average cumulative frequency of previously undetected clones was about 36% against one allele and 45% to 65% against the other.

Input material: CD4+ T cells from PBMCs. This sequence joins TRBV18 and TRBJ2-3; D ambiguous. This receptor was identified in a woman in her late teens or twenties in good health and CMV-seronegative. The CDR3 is CASSPGSTDTQYF. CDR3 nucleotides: TGTGCCAGCTCACCAGGAAGCACAGATACGCAGTATTTT.